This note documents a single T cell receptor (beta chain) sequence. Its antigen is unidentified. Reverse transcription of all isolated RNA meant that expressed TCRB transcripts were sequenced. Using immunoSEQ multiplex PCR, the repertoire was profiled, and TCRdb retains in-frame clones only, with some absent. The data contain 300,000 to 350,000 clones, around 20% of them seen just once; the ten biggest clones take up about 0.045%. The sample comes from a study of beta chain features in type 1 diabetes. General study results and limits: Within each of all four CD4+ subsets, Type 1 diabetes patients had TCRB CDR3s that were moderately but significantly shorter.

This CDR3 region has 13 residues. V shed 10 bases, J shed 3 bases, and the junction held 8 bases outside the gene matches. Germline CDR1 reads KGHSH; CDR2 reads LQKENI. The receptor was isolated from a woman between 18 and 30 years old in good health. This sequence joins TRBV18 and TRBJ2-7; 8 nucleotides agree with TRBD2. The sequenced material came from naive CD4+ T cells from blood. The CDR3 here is CATMAGGGYEQYF. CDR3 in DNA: TGTGCCACCATGGCCGGGGGGGGCTACGAGCAGTACTTC. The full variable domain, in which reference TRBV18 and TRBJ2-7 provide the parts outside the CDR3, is NAGVMQNPRHLVRRRGQEARLRCSPMKGHSHVYWYRQLPEEGLKFMVYLQKENIIDESGMPKERFSAEFPKEGPSILRIQQVVRGDSAAYFCATMAGGGYEQYFGPGTRLTVT.